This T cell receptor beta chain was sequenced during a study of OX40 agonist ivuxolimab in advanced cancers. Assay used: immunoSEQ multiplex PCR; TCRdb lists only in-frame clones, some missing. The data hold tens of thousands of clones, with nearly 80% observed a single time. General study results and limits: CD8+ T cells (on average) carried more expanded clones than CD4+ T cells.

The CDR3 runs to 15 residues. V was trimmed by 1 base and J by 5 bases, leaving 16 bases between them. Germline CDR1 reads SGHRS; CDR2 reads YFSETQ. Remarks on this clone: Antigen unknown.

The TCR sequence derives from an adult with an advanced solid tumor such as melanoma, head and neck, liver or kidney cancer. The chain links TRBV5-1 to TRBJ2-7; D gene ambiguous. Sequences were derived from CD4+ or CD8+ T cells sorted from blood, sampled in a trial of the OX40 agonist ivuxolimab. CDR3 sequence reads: CASSLSRRVPHEQYF. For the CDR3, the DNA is TGCGCCAGCAGCTTGTCGAGACGCGTCCCCCACGAGCAGTACTTC.